This T cell receptor beta chain was found in a study of blood T cells in healthy people across ages. Staff drew roughly 10 milliliters of peripheral blood from each donor. At least 5 micrograms of total RNA were extracted per sample. V lost 4 bases to trimming and J lost 7 bases; unmatched junction nucleotides: 7. In germline, CDR1 is MNHEY, CDR2 SMNVEV (reference sequence). This CDR3 spans 14 amino acids. Combining a sample-barcoded 5' primer with a J-beta primer mix, a second PCR ran for roughly 7 to 12 cycles. A single record per CDR3 protein comes from TCRdb applying MiXCR to the 5' RACE reads. The profile covers roughly 860,000 distinct CDR3 sequences, with approximately 59% appearing a single time and roughly a quarter taken by the ten largest.

Source material: blood. The sequence derives from a man in his thirties or forties in good health. J is TRBJ2-4 and V is TRBV27, with 7 positions matching TRBD1. The chain's CDR3 is CASSSGQATNIQYF. In DNA form, the CDR3 reads TGTGCCAGCAGTTCAGGACAGGCTACGAACATTCAGTACTTC.